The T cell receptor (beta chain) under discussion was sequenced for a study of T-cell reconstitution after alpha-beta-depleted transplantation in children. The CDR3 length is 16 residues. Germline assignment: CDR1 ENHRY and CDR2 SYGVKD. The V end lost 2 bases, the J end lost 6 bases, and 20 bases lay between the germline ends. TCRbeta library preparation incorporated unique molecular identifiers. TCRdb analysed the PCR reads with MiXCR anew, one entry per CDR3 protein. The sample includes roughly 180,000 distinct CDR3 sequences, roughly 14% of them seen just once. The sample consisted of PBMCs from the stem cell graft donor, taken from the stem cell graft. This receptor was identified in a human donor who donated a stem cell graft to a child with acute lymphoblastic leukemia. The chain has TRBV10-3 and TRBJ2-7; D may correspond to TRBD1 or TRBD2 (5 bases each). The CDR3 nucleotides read TGTGCCATCAGTGAGCGGCGCGAGGGGTTAGGAACCGAGCAGTACTTC. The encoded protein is CAISERREGLGTEQYF.